The clone carrying this T cell receptor beta chain was observed a few times. Its target is unknown. These data come from a study of T-cell reconstitution after alpha-beta-depleted transplantation in children. This CDR3 has 14 amino acids. With V trimmed by 3 bases and J by 6 bases, 5 bases remained unmatched. CDR1 and CDR2 (germline): MNHEY, SVGAGI. General observations from the study: It was reported that alpha-beta T cells came from several hundred expanded graft clones (about two months after transplant). Once a year had passed after transplant, T-cell counts and diversity came mostly from newly produced T cells.

A TCRbeta library incorporating unique molecular identifiers was prepared. TCRdb re-analysed the PCR reads in MiXCR, keeping a single row per CDR3 protein. The data show 490,000 or so distinct CDR3 sequences, with roughly a tenth seen just once and approximately 2% held by the top ten. This clonotype originated in a child under 10 years old with inherited bone marrow failure, due to receive a stem cell transplant. The rearrangement uses TRBV6-5 and TRBJ2-1; 7 positions agree with TRBD2. This specimen was PBMCs, taken before TCRalphabeta/CD19-depleted stem cell transplant. The CDR3 protein is CASSYTSVGNEQFF. The CDR3 DNA sequence: TGTGCCAGCAGTTATACTAGCGTAGGCAATGAGCAGTTCTTC.